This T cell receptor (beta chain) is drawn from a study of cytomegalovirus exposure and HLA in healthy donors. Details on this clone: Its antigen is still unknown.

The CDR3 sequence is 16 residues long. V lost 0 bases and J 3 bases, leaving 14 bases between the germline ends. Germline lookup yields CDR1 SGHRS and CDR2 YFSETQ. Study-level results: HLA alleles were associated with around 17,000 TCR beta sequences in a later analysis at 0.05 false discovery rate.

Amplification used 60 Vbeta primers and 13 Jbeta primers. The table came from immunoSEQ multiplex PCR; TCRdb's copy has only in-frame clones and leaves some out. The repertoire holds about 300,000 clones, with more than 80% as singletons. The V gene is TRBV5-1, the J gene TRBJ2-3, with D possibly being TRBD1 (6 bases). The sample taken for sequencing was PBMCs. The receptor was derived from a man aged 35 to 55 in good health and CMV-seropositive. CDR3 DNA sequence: TGCGCCAGCAGCTTGGCCTCAGGGGCATGGACAGATACGCAGTATTTT. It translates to CASSLASGAWTDTQYF.